This is a list of T cell receptor beta chains from one sample in a study of early T cells in non-severe SARS-CoV-2 infection. A single record per CDR3 protein comes from TCRdb applying MiXCR to the 5' RACE reads. The sample shows 45,000 to 55,000 distinct CDR3 sequences, 6.5% to 9.5% of them seen only once. Sequencing was done on a sample of whole blood. The receptors originated from an adult who was a healthcare worker with PCR-confirmed SARS-CoV-2 infection or an uninfected control (not recorded which). The CDR3 runs from the conserved cysteine through the conserved F or W. D genes are given only for firm matches. The size entry is marked missing in some rows and otherwise reads once, few, many or a size class.

d_call	v_call	j_call	clone_size	cdr3_aa	cdr3_nt
.	TRBV3-1	TRBJ2-7	few	CASSQGPGLQYEQYF	TGTGCCAGCAGCCAAGGGCCGGGACTTCAATACGAGCAGTACTTC
TRBD1	TRBV11-2	TRBJ1-4	few	CASSLHPGTGTEKLFF	TGTGCCAGCAGCTTACACCCCGGGACAGGGACCGAAAAACTGTTTTTT
.	TRBV5-6	TRBJ2-5	few	CASSYPTGLQETQYF	TGTGCCAGCAGCTACCCGACAGGCCTCCAAGAGACCCAGTACTTC
.	TRBV7-9	TRBJ1-2	many	CASSFDYTF	TGTGCCAGCAGCTTCGACTACACCTTC
.	TRBV29-1	TRBJ1-2	few	CSVEDREGHGYTF	TGCAGCGTTGAAGATAGAGAGGGACATGGCTACACCTTC
TRBD2	TRBV5-1	TRBJ2-1	many	CASSPTSGSSYNEQFF	TGCGCCAGCAGCCCAACTAGCGGGAGCTCCTACAATGAGCAGTTCTTC
.	TRBV5-5	TRBJ1-1	medium-sized	CASSLVYAAGTEAFF	TGTGCCAGCAGCTTGGTTTACGCGGCGGGGACTGAAGCTTTCTTT
.	TRBV20-1	TRBJ2-3	many	CSAIGRDIADTQYF	TGCAGTGCTATAGGCAGGGACATAGCAGATACGCAGTATTTT
.	TRBV20-1	TRBJ2-2	few	CSAPDKNTGELFF	TGCAGTGCCCCGGACAAGAACACCGGGGAGCTGTTTTTT
.	TRBV19	TRBJ2-2	many	CASSDGAANTGELFF	TGTGCCAGTAGTGACGGGGCCGCGAACACCGGGGAGCTGTTTTTT
.	TRBV9	TRBJ1-2	many	CASSAEVGSNYGYTF	TGTGCCAGCAGCGCAGAGGTCGGTTCTAACTATGGCTACACCTTC
TRBD1	TRBV15	TRBJ2-2	few	CATSRVGQAVTGELFF	TGTGCCACCAGCAGAGTGGGACAGGCGGTCACCGGGGAGCTGTTTTTT
TRBD2	TRBV5-8	TRBJ2-3	.	CASSSPLAEPGTDTQYF	TGTGCCAGCAGCTCTCCACTAGCGGAGCCTGGCACAGATACGCAGTATTTT
.	TRBV3-2	TRBJ1-4	many	CASSQVRGGGGEKLFF	TGTGCCAGCAGCCAAGTGAGAGGGGGAGGAGGTGAAAAACTGTTTTTT
.	TRBV2	TRBJ2-1	.	CASSEDRATYNEQFF	TGTGCCAGCAGTGAAGACAGGGCTACCTACAATGAGCAGTTCTTC
TRBD2	TRBV19	TRBJ2-1	many	CASTPSGGDNEQFF	TGTGCCAGTACACCTAGCGGGGGAGATAATGAGCAGTTCTTC
.	TRBV12-3/TRBV12-4	TRBJ1-2	.	CASSPNLGPYGYTF	TGTGCCAGCAGCCCTAATCTGGGGCCCTATGGCTACACCTTC
.	TRBV28	TRBJ1-5	many	CASSLSYRAWGQPQHF	TGTGCCAGCAGTTTATCCTACAGGGCCTGGGGTCAGCCCCAGCATTTT
.	TRBV30	TRBJ2-7	.	CAWSRGTLSYEQYF	TGTGCCTGGAGTAGGGGGACATTATCCTACGAGCAGTACTTC
.	TRBV5-1	TRBJ1-1	few	CASSQQGGVAEAFF	TGCGCCAGCAGCCAACAGGGAGGGGTCGCTGAAGCTTTCTTT
.	TRBV19	TRBJ1-5	many	CASSIDTQSSNQPQHF	TGTGCCAGTAGTATAGATACACAGTCTAGCAATCAGCCCCAGCATTTT
.	TRBV4-2	TRBJ2-1	few	CASSLDEHNEQFF	TGTGCCAGCAGCCTAGACGAGCACAATGAGCAGTTCTTC
.	TRBV30	TRBJ1-2	many	CAWSWGGYGYTF	TGTGCCTGGAGTTGGGGAGGCTATGGCTACACCTTC
.	TRBV4-1	TRBJ2-1	.	CASSSDGRDEQFF	TGCGCCAGCAGCTCCGACGGTCGCGATGAGCAGTTCTTC
TRBD1	TRBV28	TRBJ2-2	many	CASSLWGQGKHGELFF	TGTGCCAGCAGTTTATGGGGACAGGGAAAACACGGGGAGCTGTTTTTT
TRBD2	TRBV5-5	TRBJ2-1	many	CASSLVGGSYNEQFF	TGTGCCAGCAGCTTGGTCGGGGGGTCCTACAATGAGCAGTTCTTC
.	TRBV9	TRBJ1-1	few	CASSAAPQGNTEAFF	TGTGCCAGCAGCGCCGCCCCTCAGGGGAACACTGAAGCTTTCTTT
.	TRBV9	TRBJ1-1	many	CASSVEGHTEAFF	TGTGCCAGCAGCGTAGAGGGGCATACTGAAGCTTTCTTT
.	TRBV20-1	TRBJ2-5	.	CSAFYGGRKTQYF	TGCAGTGCCTTTTACGGGGGACGGAAGACCCAGTACTTC
.	TRBV7-9	TRBJ1-1	many	CASSPREGGTEAFF	TGTGCCAGCAGCCCCCGGGAGGGGGGAACTGAAGCTTTCTTT
.	TRBV28	TRBJ1-1	few	CASSLRLLGTEAFF	TGTGCCAGCAGTTTACGCCTTTTGGGCACTGAAGCTTTCTTT
.	TRBV7-9	TRBJ2-1	few	CASSLGTTTYNEQFF	TGTGCCAGCAGCTTAGGGACAACCACCTACAATGAGCAGTTCTTC
TRBD1	TRBV2	TRBJ1-2	few	CASSAGTGGSGYTF	TGTGCCAGCAGCGCTGGGACAGGAGGAAGTGGCTACACCTTC
TRBD1	TRBV19	TRBJ2-2	few	CASSIGQGYTGELFF	TGTGCCAGTAGTATTGGACAGGGTTACACCGGGGAGCTGTTTTTT
.	TRBV10-3	TRBJ1-3	many	CAISEDLTRNTIYF	TGTGCCATCAGTGAGGACCTTACAAGAAACACCATATATTTT
.	TRBV12-3/TRBV12-4	TRBJ1-2	.	CASSSRAGVSGYTF	TGTGCCAGCAGTTCCCGTGCAGGGGTGAGTGGCTACACCTTC
TRBD1	TRBV12-3/TRBV12-4	TRBJ1-2	many	CASSITGAPGYGYTF	TGTGCCAGCAGTATAACAGGGGCCCCTGGGTATGGCTACACCTTC
.	TRBV29-1	TRBJ2-3	many	CSAATDTQYF	TGCAGCGCTGCCACAGATACGCAGTATTTT
.	TRBV6-6	TRBJ1-1	.	CASSYSGRGNTEAFF	TGTGCCAGCAGTTACTCTGGGAGGGGGAACACTGAAGCTTTCTTT
.	TRBV7-9	TRBJ1-1	.	CASSLGAEENTEAFF	TGTGCCAGCAGCTTAGGGGCCGAGGAAAACACTGAAGCTTTCTTT
TRBD2	TRBV12-3/TRBV12-4	TRBJ2-3	many	CASSFSGGPDTQYF	TGTGCCAGCAGTTTTAGCGGGGGGCCAGATACGCAGTATTTT
.	TRBV20-1	TRBJ1-2	many	CSGTPNYGYTF	TGCAGTGGGACACCAAACTATGGCTACACCTTC
.	TRBV5-1	TRBJ2-3	.	CASRTGGQTDTQYF	TGCGCCAGCAGGACGGGGGGCCAGACAGATACGCAGTATTTT
.	TRBV12-3/TRBV12-4	TRBJ2-2	few	CASSPPRGGATGELFF	TGTGCCAGCAGCCCCCCTAGGGGCGGAGCCACCGGGGAGCTGTTTTTT
.	TRBV3-1	TRBJ2-7	few	CASSQVGNEQYF	TGTGCCAGCAGCCAAGTCGGGAACGAGCAGTACTTC
.	TRBV20-1	TRBJ2-1	many	CSARYSGIREQFF	TGCAGTGCTAGATATTCAGGGATCCGAGAGCAGTTCTTC
TRBD1	TRBV14	TRBJ2-7	many	CASSLGQVSSYEQYF	TGTGCCAGCAGCCTAGGACAGGTCAGCTCCTACGAGCAGTACTTC
.	TRBV30	TRBJ2-7	few	CAWSVRPLEQYF	TGTGCCTGGAGTGTTCGACCTCTCGAGCAGTACTTC
.	TRBV28	TRBJ2-3	many	CASSLVGLTDTQYF	TGTGCCAGCAGTTTGGTGGGCCTCACAGATACGCAGTATTTT
TRBD1	TRBV27	TRBJ2-7	few	CASSLSPGQGRGVYEQYF	TGTGCCAGCAGTTTATCCCCGGGACAGGGAAGAGGGGTCTACGAGCAGTACTTC
TRBD1	TRBV7-9	TRBJ1-4	many	CASSASGTGYEKLFF	TGTGCCAGCAGCGCCTCCGGGACAGGGTATGAAAAACTGTTTTTT
TRBD1	TRBV2	TRBJ1-2	.	CASSYDRGNYGYTF	TGTGCCAGCAGTTATGACAGGGGCAACTATGGCTACACCTTC
TRBD1	TRBV6-6	TRBJ2-4	.	CASSYGGQGAFIQYF	TGTGCCAGCAGTTACGGGGGACAGGGGGCCTTCATTCAGTACTTC
.	TRBV24-1	TRBJ2-1	many	CATSDFADEQFF	TGTGCCACCAGTGATTTTGCCGATGAGCAGTTCTTC
.	TRBV13	TRBJ1-6	many	CASSPWTTMNYNSPLHF	TGTGCCAGCAGCCCGTGGACCACCATGAACTATAATTCACCCCTCCACTTT
TRBD1	TRBV28	TRBJ1-4	.	CASSTGTGGEKLFF	TGTGCCAGCAGTACCGGGACAGGGGGTGAAAAACTGTTTTTT
TRBD2	TRBV12-3/TRBV12-4	TRBJ2-2	many	CASSLGRGTQTGELFF	TGTGCCAGCAGTTTGGGGCGGGGGACCCAAACCGGGGAGCTGTTTTTT
.	TRBV9	TRBJ1-2	few	CASSVDEVNYGYTF	TGTGCCAGCAGCGTAGATGAGGTTAACTATGGCTACACCTTC
.	TRBV5-5	TRBJ1-5	many	CASSLTGISNQPQHF	TGTGCCAGCAGCTTGACCGGGATTAGCAATCAGCCCCAGCATTTT